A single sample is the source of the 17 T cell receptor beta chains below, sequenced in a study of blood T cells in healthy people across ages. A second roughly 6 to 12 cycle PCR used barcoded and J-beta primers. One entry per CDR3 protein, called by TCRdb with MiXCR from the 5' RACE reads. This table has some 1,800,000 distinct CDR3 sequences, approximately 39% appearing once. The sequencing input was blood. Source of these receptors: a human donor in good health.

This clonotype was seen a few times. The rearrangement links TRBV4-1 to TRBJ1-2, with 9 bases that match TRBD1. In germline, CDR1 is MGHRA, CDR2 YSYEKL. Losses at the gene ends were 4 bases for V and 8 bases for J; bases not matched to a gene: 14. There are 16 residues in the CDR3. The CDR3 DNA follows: TGCGCCAGCAGCCCGGGATTCGGGACAGGGCTTGGCGGCTACACCTTC. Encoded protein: CASSPGFGTGLGGYTF.

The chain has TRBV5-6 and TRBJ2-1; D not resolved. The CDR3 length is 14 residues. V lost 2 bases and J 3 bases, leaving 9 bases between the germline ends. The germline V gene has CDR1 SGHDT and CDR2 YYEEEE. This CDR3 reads CASSLSRFYNEQFF. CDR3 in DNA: TGTGCCAGCAGCTTATCCAGATTCTACAATGAGCAGTTCTTC.

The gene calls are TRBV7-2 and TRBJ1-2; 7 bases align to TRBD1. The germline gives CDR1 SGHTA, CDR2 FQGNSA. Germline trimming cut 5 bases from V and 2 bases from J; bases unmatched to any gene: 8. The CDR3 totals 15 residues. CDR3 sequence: CASSERQGTNYGYTF. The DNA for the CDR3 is TGTGCCAGCAGCGAACGACAGGGAACAAACTATGGCTACACCTTC.

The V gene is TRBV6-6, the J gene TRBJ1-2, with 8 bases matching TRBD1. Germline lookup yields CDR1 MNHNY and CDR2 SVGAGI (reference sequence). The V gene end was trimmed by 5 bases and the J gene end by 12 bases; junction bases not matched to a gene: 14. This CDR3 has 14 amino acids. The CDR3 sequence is CASSNPTGAEGHTF. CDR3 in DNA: TGTGCCAGCAGTAACCCGACAGGGGCCGAAGGCCACACCTTC.

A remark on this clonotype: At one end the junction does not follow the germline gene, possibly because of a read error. Here the CDR3 reads CASSPGQGATEAFF. CDR3 in DNA: TGTGCCAGCAGCCCAGGACAGGGGGCTACTGAAGCTTTCTTT. V usage is TRBV4-1 and J usage is TRBJ1-1, with 11 bases aligning to TRBD1. Germline lookup yields CDR1 MGHRA and CDR2 YSYEKL. The CDR3 spans 14 residues.

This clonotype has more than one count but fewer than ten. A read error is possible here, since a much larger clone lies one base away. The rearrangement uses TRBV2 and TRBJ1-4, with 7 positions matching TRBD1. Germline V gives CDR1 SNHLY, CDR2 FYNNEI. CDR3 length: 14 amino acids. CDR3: CASMEGGWIEKRFF. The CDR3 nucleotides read TGTGCCAGCATGGAAGGGGGCTGGATTGAAAAACGGTTTTTT.

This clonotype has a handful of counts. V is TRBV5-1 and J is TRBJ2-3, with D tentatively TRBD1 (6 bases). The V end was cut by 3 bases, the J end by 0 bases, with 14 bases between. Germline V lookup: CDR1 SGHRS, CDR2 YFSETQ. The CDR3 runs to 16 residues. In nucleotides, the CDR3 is TGCGCCAGCAGCTCAAGTAGGACAGCTAGCACAGATACGCAGTATTTT. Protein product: CASSSSRTASTDTQYF.

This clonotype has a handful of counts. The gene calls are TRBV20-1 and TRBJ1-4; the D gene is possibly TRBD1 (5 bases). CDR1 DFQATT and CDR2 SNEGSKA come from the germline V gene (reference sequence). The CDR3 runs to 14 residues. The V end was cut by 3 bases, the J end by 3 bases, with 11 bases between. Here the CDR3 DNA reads TGCAGTGCTAGTAAAGGGGAACCTAATGAAAAACTGTTTTTT. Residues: CSASKGEPNEKLFF.

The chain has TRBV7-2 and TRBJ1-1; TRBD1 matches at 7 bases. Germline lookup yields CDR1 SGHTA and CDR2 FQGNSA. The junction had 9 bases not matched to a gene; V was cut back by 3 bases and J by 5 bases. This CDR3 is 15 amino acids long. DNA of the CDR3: TGTGCCAGCAGCTTCGTTACAGGGGTCGGGACTGAAGCTTTCTTT. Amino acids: CASSFVTGVGTEAFF. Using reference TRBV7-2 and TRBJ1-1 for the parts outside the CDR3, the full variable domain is GAGVSQSPSNKVTEKGKDVELRCDPISGHTALYWYRQSLGQGLEFLIYFQGNSAPDKSGLPSDRFSAERTGGSVSTLTIQRTQQEDSAVYLCASSFVTGVGTEAFFGQGTRLTVV.

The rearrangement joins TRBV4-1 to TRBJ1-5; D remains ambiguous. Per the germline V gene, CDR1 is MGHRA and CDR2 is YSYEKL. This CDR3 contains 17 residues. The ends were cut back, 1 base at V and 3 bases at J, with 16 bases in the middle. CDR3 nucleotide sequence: TGCGCCAGCAGCCAAGGGTTGGGCCGTCGGACCAATCAGCCCCAGCATTTT. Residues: CASSQGLGRRTNQPQHF.

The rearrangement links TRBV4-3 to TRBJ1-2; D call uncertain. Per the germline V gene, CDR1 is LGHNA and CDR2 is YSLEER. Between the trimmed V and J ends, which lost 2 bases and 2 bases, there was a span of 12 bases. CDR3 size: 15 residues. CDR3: CASSQRTDFNYGYTF. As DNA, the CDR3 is TGCGCCAGCAGCCAAAGAACGGACTTCAACTATGGCTACACCTTC.

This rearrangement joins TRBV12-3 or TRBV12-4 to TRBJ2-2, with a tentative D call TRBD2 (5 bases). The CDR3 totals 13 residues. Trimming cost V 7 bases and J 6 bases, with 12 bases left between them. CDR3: CASNRDGAGELFF. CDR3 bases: TGTGCCAGCAATAGAGACGGGGCCGGGGAGCTGTTTTTT.

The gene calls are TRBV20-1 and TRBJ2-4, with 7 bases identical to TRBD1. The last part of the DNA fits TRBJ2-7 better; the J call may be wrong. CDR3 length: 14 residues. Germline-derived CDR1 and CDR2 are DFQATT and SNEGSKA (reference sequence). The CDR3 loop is CSARKQGDLREQYF. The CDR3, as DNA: TGCAGTGCTAGAAAGCAGGGGGACCTCCGCGAGCAGTACTTC.

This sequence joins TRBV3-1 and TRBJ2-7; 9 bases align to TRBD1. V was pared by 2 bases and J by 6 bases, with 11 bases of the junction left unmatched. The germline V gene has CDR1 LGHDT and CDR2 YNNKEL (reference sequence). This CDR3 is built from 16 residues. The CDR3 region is CASSQSLGQGRSEQYF. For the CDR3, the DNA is TGTGCCAGCAGCCAATCCTTGGGACAGGGCCGCTCCGAGCAGTACTTC.

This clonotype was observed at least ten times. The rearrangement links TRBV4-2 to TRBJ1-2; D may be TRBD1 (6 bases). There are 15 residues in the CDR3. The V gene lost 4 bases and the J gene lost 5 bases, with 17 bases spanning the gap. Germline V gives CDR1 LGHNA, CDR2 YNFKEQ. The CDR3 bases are TGTGCCAGCAGCCCCTCGGGGGGCTCAGAATATGGCTACACCTTC. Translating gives CASSPSGGSEYGYTF.

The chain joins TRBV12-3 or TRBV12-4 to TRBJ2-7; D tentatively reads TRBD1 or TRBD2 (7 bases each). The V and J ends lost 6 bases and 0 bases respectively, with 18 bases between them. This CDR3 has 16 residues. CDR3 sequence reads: CASSLRAGGASYEQYF. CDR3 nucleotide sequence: TGTGCCAGCAGCCTTAGGGCAGGGGGGGCCTCCTACGAGCAGTACTTC.

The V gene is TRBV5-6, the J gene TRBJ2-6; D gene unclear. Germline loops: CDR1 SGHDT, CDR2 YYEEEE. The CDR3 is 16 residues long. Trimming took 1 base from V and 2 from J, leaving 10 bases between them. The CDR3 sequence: CASSLLRNAGANVLTF. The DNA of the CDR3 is TGTGCCAGCAGCTTGTTGAGGAACGCTGGGGCCAACGTCCTGACTTTC.